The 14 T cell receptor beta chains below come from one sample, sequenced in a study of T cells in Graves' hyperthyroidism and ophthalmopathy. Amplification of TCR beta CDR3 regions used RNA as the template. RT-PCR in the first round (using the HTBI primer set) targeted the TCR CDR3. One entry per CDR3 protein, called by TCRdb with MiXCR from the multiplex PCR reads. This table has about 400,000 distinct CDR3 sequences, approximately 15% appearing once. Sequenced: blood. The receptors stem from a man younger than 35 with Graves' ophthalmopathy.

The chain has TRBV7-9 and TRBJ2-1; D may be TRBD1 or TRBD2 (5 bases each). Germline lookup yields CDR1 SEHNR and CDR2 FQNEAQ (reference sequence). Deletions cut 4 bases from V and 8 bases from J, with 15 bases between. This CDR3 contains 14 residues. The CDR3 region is CASSSGTANHEQFF. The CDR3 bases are TGTGCCAGCAGCTCTGGGACGGCTAACCATGAGCAGTTCTTC.

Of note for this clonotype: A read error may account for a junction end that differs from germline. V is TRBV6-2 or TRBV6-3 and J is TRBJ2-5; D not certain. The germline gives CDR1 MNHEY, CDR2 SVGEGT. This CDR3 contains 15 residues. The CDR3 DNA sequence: TGTGCCGGCAGTTACTCGATGGTTCGGAGAGAGACCCAGTACTTC. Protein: CAGSYSMVRRETQYF.

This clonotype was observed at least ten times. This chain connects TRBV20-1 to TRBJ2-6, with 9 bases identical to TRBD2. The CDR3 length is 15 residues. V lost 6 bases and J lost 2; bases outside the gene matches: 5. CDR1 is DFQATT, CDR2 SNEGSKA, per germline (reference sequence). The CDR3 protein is CSALAGVTGANVLTF. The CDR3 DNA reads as TGCAGTGCGTTAGCGGGAGTTACTGGGGCCAACGTCCTGACTTTC.

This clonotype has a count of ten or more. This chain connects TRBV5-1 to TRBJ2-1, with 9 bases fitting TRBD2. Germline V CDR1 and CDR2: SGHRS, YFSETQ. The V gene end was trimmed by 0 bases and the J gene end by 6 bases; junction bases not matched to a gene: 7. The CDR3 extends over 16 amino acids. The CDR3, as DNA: TGCGCCAGCAGCTTGGACAGCGGGGGGAGGGGCAATGAGCAGTTCTTC. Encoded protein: CASSLDSGGRGNEQFF.

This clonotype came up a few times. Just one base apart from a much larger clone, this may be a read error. CDR3 nucleotides: TGTGTCAGCAGTCCACTCTCCTACGAGCAGTACTTC. It codes for CVSSPLSYEQYF. The chain links TRBV12-3 or TRBV12-4 to TRBJ2-7; D uncertain. The CDR3 contains 12 residues.

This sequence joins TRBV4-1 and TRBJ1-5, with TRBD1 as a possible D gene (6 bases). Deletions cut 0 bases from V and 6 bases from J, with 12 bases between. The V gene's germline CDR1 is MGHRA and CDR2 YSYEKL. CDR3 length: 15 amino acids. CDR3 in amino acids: CASSQDRGTVQPQHF. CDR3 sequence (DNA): TGCGCCAGCAGCCAAGATAGGGGGACGGTTCAGCCCCAGCATTTT.

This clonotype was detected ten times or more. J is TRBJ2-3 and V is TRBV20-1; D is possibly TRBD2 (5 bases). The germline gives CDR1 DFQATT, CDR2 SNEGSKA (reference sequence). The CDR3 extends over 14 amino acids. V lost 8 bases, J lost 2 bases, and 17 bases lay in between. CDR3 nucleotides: TGCAGTACAGACGAGGACGGGGACACAGATACGCAGTATTTT. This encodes CSTDEDGDTDTQYF.

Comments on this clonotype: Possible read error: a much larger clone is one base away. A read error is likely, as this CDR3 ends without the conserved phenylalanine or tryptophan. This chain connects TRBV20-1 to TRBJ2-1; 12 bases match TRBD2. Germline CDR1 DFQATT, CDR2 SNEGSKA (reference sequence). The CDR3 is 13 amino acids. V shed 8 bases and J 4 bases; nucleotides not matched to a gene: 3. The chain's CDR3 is CSTGLAGYNEQFL. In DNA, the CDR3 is TGCAGTACGGGACTAGCGGGTTACAATGAGCAGTTCCTC.

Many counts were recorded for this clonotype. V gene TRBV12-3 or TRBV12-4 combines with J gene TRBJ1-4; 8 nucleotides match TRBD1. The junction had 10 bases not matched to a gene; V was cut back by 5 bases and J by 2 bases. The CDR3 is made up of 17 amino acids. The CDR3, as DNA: TGTGCCAGCAGTCCTTTCTCGACAGGGGAGACTAATGAAAAACTGTTTTTT. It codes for CASSPFSTGETNEKLFF.

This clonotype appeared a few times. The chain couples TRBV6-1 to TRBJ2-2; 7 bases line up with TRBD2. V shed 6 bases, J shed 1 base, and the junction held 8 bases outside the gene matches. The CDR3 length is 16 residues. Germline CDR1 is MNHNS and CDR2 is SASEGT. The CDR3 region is CASSPLGGRNTGELFF. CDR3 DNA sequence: TGTGCCAGCAGCCCGCTAGGCGGGAGGAACACCGGGGAGCTGTTTTTT.

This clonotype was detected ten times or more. CDR3 in DNA: TGTGCCAGCTCACCACCGGACGGACCGGAGACCCAGTACTTC. Protein product: CASSPPDGPETQYF. The chain uses TRBV18 and TRBJ2-5; no clear D. Looked up from germline, CDR1 is KGHSH and CDR2 is LQKENI. The CDR3 spans 14 residues. V shed 0 bases and J shed 5 bases, with 10 bases lying between them.

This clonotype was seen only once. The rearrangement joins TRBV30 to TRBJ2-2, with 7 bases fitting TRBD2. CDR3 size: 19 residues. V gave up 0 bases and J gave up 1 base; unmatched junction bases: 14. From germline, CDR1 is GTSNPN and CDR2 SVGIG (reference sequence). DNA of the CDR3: TGTGCCTGGAGTGTACTATGGGTCCACAGCGGGGTGAACACCGGGGAGCTGTTTTTT. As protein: CAWSVLWVHSGVNTGELFF.

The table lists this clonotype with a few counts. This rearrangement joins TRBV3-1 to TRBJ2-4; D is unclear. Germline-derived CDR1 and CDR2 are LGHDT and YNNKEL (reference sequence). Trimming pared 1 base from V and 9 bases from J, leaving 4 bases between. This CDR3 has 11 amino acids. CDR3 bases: TGTGCCAGCAGCCAAGGGTCCATTCAGTACTTC. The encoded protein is CASSQGSIQYF.

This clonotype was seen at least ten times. The CDR3 region has the DNA TGCGCCAGCAGCCTACCTCTCCGGCAATCACCCCTCCACTTT. Amino acid sequence: CASSLPLRQSPLHF. The gene calls are TRBV4-1 and TRBJ1-6; D not certain. The V end lost 4 bases, the J end lost 10 bases, and 14 bases lay between the germline ends. Germline lookup yields CDR1 MGHRA and CDR2 YSYEKL. CDR3 length equals 14 residues.